These 23 T cell receptor beta chains originate from one sample sequenced in a study of OX40 agonist ivuxolimab in advanced cancers. Some clones are missing from TCRdb's copy, which holds only in-frame ones; the method was immunoSEQ multiplex PCR. The sample includes 50,000 to 85,000 clones, 85% of them seen just once. The input for sequencing was CD4+ or CD8+ T cells sorted from blood, taken in a trial of the OX40 agonist ivuxolimab. The receptors come from an adult with an advanced solid tumor such as melanoma, head and neck, liver or kidney cancer.

The chain employs TRBV5-8 and TRBJ2-6; D call uncertain. Germline V gene data show CDR1 as SGHTS and CDR2 as YDEGEE. There are 17 residues in the CDR3. Trimming took 1 base from V and 0 from J, leaving 11 bases between them. CDR3 coding DNA: TGTGCCAGCAGCTTGTGGAACAGTCCCTCTGGGGCCAACGTCCTGACTTTC. Amino acid sequence: CASSLWNSPSGANVLTF.

V is TRBV14 and J is TRBJ2-7; D is perhaps TRBD2 (5 bases). This CDR3 region has 13 residues. Trimming took off 4 bases at V and 7 bases at J, with 14 bases between the two ends. Per the germline V gene, CDR1 is SGHDN and CDR2 is FVKESK. The CDR3 here is CASSRGSFWEQYF. Here the CDR3 DNA reads TGTGCCAGCAGCCGCGGGTCCTTCTGGGAGCAGTACTTC. The full variable domain, completed using reference TRBV14 and TRBJ2-7, is EAGVTQFPSHSVIEKGQTVTLRCDPISGHDNLYWYRRVMGKEIKFLLHFVKESKQDESGMPNNRFLAERTGGTYSTLKVQPAELEDSGVYFCASSRGSFWEQYFGPGTRLTVT.

V gene TRBV5-1 combines with J gene TRBJ2-3; possibly TRBD2 for D (6 bases). Germline V CDR1 and CDR2: SGHRS, YFSETQ. Trimming removed 3 bases at V and 1 base at J, with 6 bases between. This CDR3 has 13 residues. The CDR3 nucleotides read TGCGCCAGCAGCTCGGGAGGCACAGATACGCAGTATTTT. Amino acids: CASSSGGTDTQYF.

The J gene is TRBJ2-3, the V gene TRBV10-3, with unresolved D. CDR1 is ENHRY, CDR2 SYGVKD, per germline. The CDR3 is 12 residues long. V was clipped by 2 bases and J by 7 bases, with 7 bases between them. CDR3 sequence reads: CAISEARNTQYF. CDR3 DNA sequence: TGTGCCATCAGTGAGGCTCGAAATACGCAGTATTTT.

This clone showed up just a few times. The chain couples TRBV2 to TRBJ1-2; D remains unclear. The CDR3 consists of 12 residues. The germline V and J ends were trimmed by 5 bases and 4 bases, with 8 bases remaining between them. Germline V gene lookup returns CDR1 SNHLY and CDR2 FYNNEI. CDR3 loop: CASSPEGYGYTF. The CDR3 DNA reads TGTGCCAGCAGTCCCGAGGGCTATGGCTACACCTTC.

The gene calls are TRBV6-6 and TRBJ1-2, with 7 positions matching TRBD1. Losses at the gene ends were 1 base for V and 4 bases for J; bases not matched to a gene: 6. From germline, CDR1 is MNHNY and CDR2 SVGAGI (reference sequence). The CDR3 has 15 residues. Here the CDR3 DNA reads TGTGCCAGCAGTTACTTGGGACAGATACTCTATGGCTACACCTTC. Translation gives CASSYLGQILYGYTF.

The V gene is TRBV27, the J gene TRBJ1-2; 10 nucleotides align to TRBD1. This CDR3 contains 13 residues. With V trimmed by 2 bases and J by 9 bases, 3 bases remained unmatched. CDR1 and CDR2 (germline): MNHEY, SMNVEV (reference sequence). The CDR3 DNA reads TGTGCCAGCAGTTTAAGGGACAGGGGTAGCTACACCTTC. Encoded protein: CASSLRDRGSYTF.

The rearrangement joins TRBV5-4 to TRBJ2-5; a weak D match, TRBD2 (5 bases). The end of the DNA fits TRBJ2-7 better, so the J call may be wrong. Germline V gene lookup returns CDR1 SGHNT and CDR2 YYREEE (reference sequence). The CDR3 is 15 residues long. Written as DNA, the CDR3 is TGTGCCAGCAGCTTTGCCGGAGGCCGGGCCTACGAGCAGTACTTC. Translation gives CASSFAGGRAYEQYF.

Written as DNA, the CDR3 is TGCGCCAGCAGCCCCCCGGGGGCGCATACTGAAGCTTTCTTT. Translating gives CASSPPGAHTEAFF. This chain joins TRBV5-1 and TRBJ1-1; TRBD1 might be the D (6 bases). Trimming took 4 bases from V and 5 from J, leaving 15 bases between them. The CDR3 runs 14 residues. Germline V CDR1 and CDR2: SGHRS, YFSETQ.

The chain uses TRBV28 and TRBJ2-3; 10 positions agree with TRBD2. With 8 bases clipped from V and 1 base from J, the junction kept 6 bases outside the gene matches. The CDR3 contains 15 residues. Germline lookup yields CDR1 MDHEN and CDR2 SYDVKM. The CDR3 sequence: CASRGTSARTDTQYF. The CDR3, as DNA: TGTGCCAGCCGGGGGACTAGCGCCCGCACAGATACGCAGTATTTT.

V usage is TRBV11-2 and J usage is TRBJ1-5; D remains ambiguous. CDR1 and CDR2 (germline): SGHAT, FQNNGV. The ends were cut back, 1 base at V and 6 bases at J, with 10 bases in the middle. The CDR3 sequence is 14 residues long. For the CDR3, the DNA is TGTGCCAGCAGCTTAGTTGGGGTGAGTCAGCCCCAGCATTTT. As protein: CASSLVGVSQPQHF. Full variable domain (missing parts from reference TRBV11-2 and TRBJ1-5): EAGVAQSPRYKIIEKRQSVAFWCNPISGHATLYWYQQILGQGPKLLIQFQNNGVVDDSQLPKDRFSAERLKGVDSTLKIQPAKLEDSAVYLCASSLVGVSQPQHFGDGTRLSIL.

The V call is TRBV12-5, the J call TRBJ2-3, with 9 bases that match TRBD2. The V segment lost 6 bases and the J segment 2 bases; nucleotides outside the gene matches: 12. The CDR3 consists of 17 residues. Germline lookup yields CDR1 LGHNT and CDR2 FRNRAP. The CDR3 sequence: CASGGRPGLANTDTQYF. CDR3 in DNA: TGTGCTAGTGGGGGCCGTCCGGGACTAGCTAACACAGATACGCAGTATTTT. Combining the CDR3 with reference TRBV12-5 and TRBJ2-3 gives the whole variable domain DARVTQTPRHKVTEMGQEVTMRCQPILGHNTVFWYRQTMMQGLELLAYFRNRAPLDDSGMPKDRFSAEMPDATLATLKIQPSEPRDSAVYFCASGGRPGLANTDTQYFGPGTRLTVL.

V gene TRBV6-5 combines with J gene TRBJ2-1; D remains unclear. This CDR3 comprises 13 residues. The ends were cut back, 2 bases at V and 7 bases at J, with 9 bases in the middle. Germline lookup yields CDR1 MNHEY and CDR2 SVGAGI. CDR3 bases: TGTGCCAGCAGTTACAAAGGAATAAATGAGCAGTTCTTC. Protein: CASSYKGINEQFF.

CDR3 DNA sequence: TGTGCCATCAGTGAGTTTTTTGGGAATACAGGACAGGGGAGAGGTGAGCAGTTCTTC. This encodes CAISEFFGNTGQGRGEQFF. This chain joins TRBV10-3 and TRBJ2-1; TRBD1 matches 9 bases. The V gene's germline CDR1 is ENHRY and CDR2 SYGVKD. With 1 base clipped from V and 9 bases from J, the junction kept 19 bases outside the gene matches. The CDR3 is made up of 19 amino acids.

This sequence joins TRBV7-2 and TRBJ1-2, with D uncertain. The germline CDR1 and CDR2 sequences are SGHTA and FQGNSA. The V end was cut by 8 bases, the J end by 4 bases, with 11 bases between. This CDR3 has 12 residues. The CDR3 loop reads CASVGNTYGYTF. DNA of the CDR3: TGTGCCAGCGTCGGGAACACCTATGGCTACACCTTC.

The chain combines TRBV2 with TRBJ2-7; D call uncertain. CDR1 is SNHLY and CDR2 is FYNNEI in the germline V gene. Trimming took 9 bases from V and 9 from J, leaving 15 bases between them. This CDR3 comprises 11 residues. CDR3 DNA sequence: TGTGCCAGTTCTCTACTTGAACTGCAGTACTTC. The encoded protein is CASSLLELQYF.

This chain links TRBV30 with TRBJ1-2; 8 nucleotides line up with TRBD1. The CDR3 runs 13 residues. CDR1 GTSNPN and CDR2 SVGIG come from the germline V gene (reference sequence). V was clipped by 5 bases and J by 3 bases; unmatched bases: 5. CDR3 region: CAWGDRGYYGYTF. In DNA, the CDR3 is TGTGCCTGGGGAGACAGGGGCTACTATGGCTACACCTTC. Using reference TRBV30 and TRBJ1-2 for the parts outside the CDR3, the full variable domain is SQTIHQWPATLVQPVGSPLSLECTVEGTSNPNLYWYRQAAGRGLQLLFYSVGIGQISSEVPQNLSASRPQDRQFILSSKKLLLSDSGFYLCAWGDRGYYGYTFGSGTRLTVV.

This clone was seen more than once but under ten times. The chain couples TRBV11-2 to TRBJ1-3; D is possibly TRBD1 (6 bases). Germline V gene sequence: CDR1 SGHAT, CDR2 FQNNGV. The length of the CDR3 is 15 residues. V lost 6 bases to trimming and J lost 0 bases, with 12 bases between them. In DNA, the CDR3 is TGTGCCAGCAGTCCGGACAGCATCTCTGGAAACACCATATATTTT. Amino acid sequence: CASSPDSISGNTIYF.

The rearrangement joins TRBV6-1 to TRBJ2-7; D might be TRBD1 or TRBD2, each matching 5 bases. Germline V CDR1 and CDR2: MNHNS, SASEGT. The V and J ends lost 1 base and 3 bases respectively, with 10 bases between them. The CDR3 sequence is 14 residues long. CDR3 loop: CASSEEGTLYEQYF. In DNA form, the CDR3 reads TGTGCCAGCAGTGAAGAAGGGACCCTCTACGAGCAGTACTTC.

CDR3 DNA sequence: TGCGCCAGCAGCGGCGGACTAGCGGGTTGGGGGGCAGATACGCAGTATTTT. It specifies CASSGGLAGWGADTQYF. The J gene is TRBJ2-3, the V gene TRBV5-1, with 11 bases that match TRBD2. The CDR3 runs 17 residues. CDR1 SGHRS and CDR2 YFSETQ come from the germline V gene. The V segment lost 4 bases and the J segment 4 bases; nucleotides outside the gene matches: 11. The full variable domain, with the rest looked up from reference TRBV5-1 and TRBJ2-3, is KAGVTQTPRYLIKTRGQQVTLSCSPISGHRSVSWYQQTPGQGLQFLFEYFSETQRNKGNFPGRFSGRQFSNSRSEMNVSTLELGDSALYLCASSGGLAGWGADTQYFGPGTRLTVL.

This clone was seen only a few times. The chain employs TRBV7-9 and TRBJ2-2; D ambiguous. V lost 5 bases, J lost 7 bases, and 11 bases lay in between. From germline, CDR1 is SEHNR and CDR2 FQNEAQ (reference sequence). This CDR3 contains 13 residues. The CDR3 DNA reads TGTGCCAGCAGCACCCAAGGCGGCGGGGAGCTGTTTTTT. This codes for CASSTQGGGELFF.

This clone was seen only a few times. The chain combines TRBV30 with TRBJ2-1; D is undetermined. The CDR3 has 12 residues. Trimming removed 3 bases from V and 7 bases from J, with 10 bases in between. Germline V CDR1 and CDR2: GTSNPN, SVGIG (reference sequence). The CDR3 region has the DNA TGTGCCTGGAGGCGGTCAACAAATGAGCAGTTCTTC. Amino acid sequence: CAWRRSTNEQFF.

This chain joins TRBV18 and TRBJ2-7; maybe TRBD2 (6 bases). This CDR3 region has 16 residues. Deletions cut 4 bases from V and 3 bases from J, with 19 bases between. From germline, CDR1 is KGHSH and CDR2 LQKENI. The CDR3 loop reads CASSLSPPGTDYEQYF. CDR3 DNA: TGTGCCAGCTCACTCTCCCCCCCGGGGACTGACTACGAGCAGTACTTC.